This T cell receptor beta chain was captured by sequencing in a study of blood T cell repertoires in COVID-19. Turning to the study itself: The origin of the acute and convalescent COVID-19 samples was the United States, Italy and Spain. PBMCs, B-cell-depleted T cells, or T cells were the source of the cDNA or gDNA that made up the material.

This clone was counted between two and nine times. In the original analysis: How many nucleated cells were present was estimated from reference gene primer amplification. Clones were read by immunoSEQ multiplex PCR, and TCRdb kept only the in-frame ones, dropping some. The D gene and trimming were derived from the DNA, and the V and J assignments and clone size from that table. This sample has 220,000 or so clones, with about four fifths found just once. The V segment lost 0 bases and the J segment 0 bases; nucleotides outside the gene matches: 10. The CDR3 runs to 19 residues. Germline CDR1 SGHRS, CDR2 YFSETQ.

The sequenced sample was PBMCs or T cells enriched from blood (not recorded which). V usage is TRBV5-1 and J usage is TRBJ2-3; TRBD2 matches at 10 bases. This receptor was taken from a woman in her thirties or forties with acute COVID-19. CDR3 region: CASSLDPSGGTPSTDTQYF. Written as DNA, the CDR3 is TGCGCCAGCAGCTTGGATCCTAGCGGGGGAACTCCTAGCACAGATACGCAGTATTTT.